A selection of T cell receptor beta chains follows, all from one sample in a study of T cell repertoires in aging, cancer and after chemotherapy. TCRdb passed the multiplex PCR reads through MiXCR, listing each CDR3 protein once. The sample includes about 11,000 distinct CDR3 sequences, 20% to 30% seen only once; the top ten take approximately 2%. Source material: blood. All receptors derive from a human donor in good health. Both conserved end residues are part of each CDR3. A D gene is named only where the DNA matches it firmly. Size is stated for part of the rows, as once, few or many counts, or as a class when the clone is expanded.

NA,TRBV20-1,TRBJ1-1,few,TGCAGTGCTTTTCAGCCGACAGCTCAGAACACTGAAGCTTTCTTT,CSAFQPTAQNTEAFF
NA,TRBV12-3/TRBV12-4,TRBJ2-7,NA,TGTGCCAGCAGCCCACCAGGGGTAGCGGGTTTTACCCCCTACGAGCAGTACTTC,CASSPPGVAGFTPYEQYF
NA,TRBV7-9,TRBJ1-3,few,TGTGCATCGGGGGCCGACAACTCTGGAAACACCATATATTTT,CASGADNSGNTIYF
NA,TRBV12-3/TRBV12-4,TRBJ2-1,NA,TGTGCCAGCAGTTTTTTGAGGGGGGGCAATGAGCAGTTCTTC,CASSFLRGGNEQFF
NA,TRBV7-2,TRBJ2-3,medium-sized,TGTGCCAGCAGCCTTGGGACGGGAAGGCCCGTCACAGATACGCAGTATTTT,CASSLGTGRPVTDTQYF
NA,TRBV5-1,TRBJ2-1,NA,TGCGCCAGCAGCTGGGGCTGGGTAAGGAATGAGCAGTTCTTC,CASSWGWVRNEQFF
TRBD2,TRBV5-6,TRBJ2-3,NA,TGTGCCAGCAGCCCGGCGGGGGCGGGGGGAGATACGCAGTATTTT,CASSPAGAGGDTQYF
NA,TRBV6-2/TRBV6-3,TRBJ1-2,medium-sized,TGTGCCAGCAGTCAGGGCGGAAGTGGCTACACCTTC,CASSQGGSGYTF
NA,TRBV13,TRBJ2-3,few,TGTGCCAGCAGTAAGAAGGGTCTCACAGATACGCAGTATTTT,CASSKKGLTDTQYF
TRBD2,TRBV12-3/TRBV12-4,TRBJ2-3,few,TGTGCCAGCAGTCCGGGACTAGCGGGCACAGATACGCAGTATTTT,CASSPGLAGTDTQYF
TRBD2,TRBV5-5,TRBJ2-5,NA,TGCGCCAGCAGCCCAGCGGGGGGGCCAGAGACCCAGTACTTC,CASSPAGGPETQYF
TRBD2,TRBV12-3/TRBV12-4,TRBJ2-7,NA,TGTGCCAGCAGCTATGGAGGGACTATCTTTTACGAGCAGTACTTC,CASSYGGTIFYEQYF
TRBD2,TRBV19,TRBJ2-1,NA,TGTGCCAGTTATACCGGGACTAGCGGGGGGGGCTCCTACAATGAGCAGTTCTTC,CASYTGTSGGGSYNEQFF
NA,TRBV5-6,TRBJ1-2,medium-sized,TGTGCCAGCAGCTTGGGACAGGATTATGGCTACACCTTC,CASSLGQDYGYTF
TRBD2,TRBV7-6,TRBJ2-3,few,TGTGCCAGCAGCTTACAGACTAGCGGGGGGAGGAGTACGCAGTATTTT,CASSLQTSGGRSTQYF
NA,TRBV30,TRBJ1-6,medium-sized,TGTGCCTGGAGGAAGTCGGGTGATTTCACCTCCTATAATTCACCCCTCCACTTT,CAWRKSGDFTSYNSPLHF
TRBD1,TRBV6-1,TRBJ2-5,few,TGTGCCAGCAGTGGGGAGACAGGGGCTGTCAGCGTTCAAGAGACCCAGTACTTC,CASSGETGAVSVQETQYF
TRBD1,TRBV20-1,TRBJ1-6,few,TGCAGTGCTAGAGATCGGACAGGGGGCCTTAGCTCCTATAATTCACCCCTCCACTTT,CSARDRTGGLSSYNSPLHF
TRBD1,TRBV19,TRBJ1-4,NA,TGTGCCAGTAGTGACTTACAGGGGGCGCGGGGAAAACTGTTTTTT,CASSDLQGARGKLFF
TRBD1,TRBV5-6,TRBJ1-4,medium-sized,TGTGCCAGCAGCCCTCCGGGACAGGGCCTTGAAAAACTGTTTTTT,CASSPPGQGLEKLFF
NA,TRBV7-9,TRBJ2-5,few,TGTGCCAGCAGCCCCGTTTCTGGGCAAGAGACCCAGTACTTC,CASSPVSGQETQYF
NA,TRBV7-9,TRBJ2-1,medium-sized,TGTGCCAGCAGCCCCTACGGTTACAATGAGCAGTTCTTC,CASSPYGYNEQFF
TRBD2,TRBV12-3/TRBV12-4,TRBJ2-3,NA,TGTGCCAGCAGTTTTCGTACTAGCGGGGTAAATACGCAGTATTTT,CASSFRTSGVNTQYF
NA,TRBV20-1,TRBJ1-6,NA,TGCAGTGCTAGAGATCTTAGTCGGCCTAATAATTCACCCCCCCACTTT,CSARDLSRPNNSPPHF
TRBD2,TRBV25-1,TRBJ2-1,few,TGTGCCAGCAGCGCCTTAGGGAGGGACTACAATGAGCAGTTCTTC,CASSALGRDYNEQFF
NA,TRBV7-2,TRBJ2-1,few,TGTGCCAGCAGGCCCCCCGGCTGGGTGCAGTTCTTC,CASRPPGWVQFF
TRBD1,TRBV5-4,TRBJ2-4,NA,TGTGCCAGCAGCTCACAGGGGGCGAAAAACATTCAGTACTTC,CASSSQGAKNIQYF
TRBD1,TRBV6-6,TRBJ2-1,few,TGTGCCAGCACCCGACAGGGGATTTACAATGAGCAGTTCTTC,CASTRQGIYNEQFF
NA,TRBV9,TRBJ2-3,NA,TGTGCCAGCAGCGTAGCACAGGGAAGAGATACGCAGTATTTT,CASSVAQGRDTQYF
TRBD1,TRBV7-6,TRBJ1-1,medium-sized,TGTGCCAGCAGCTTAGTCCCCGGGACAGGACAAACTGAAGCTTTCTTT,CASSLVPGTGQTEAFF
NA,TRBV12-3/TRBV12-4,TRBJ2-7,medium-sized,TGTGCCAGCAGTCACCCTCCCTCCTACGAGCAGTACTTC,CASSHPPSYEQYF
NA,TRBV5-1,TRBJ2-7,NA,TGCGCCAGCAGCTGGGATGGAGCCACATACTACGAGCAGTACTTC,CASSWDGATYYEQYF
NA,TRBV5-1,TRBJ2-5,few,TGCGCCAGCAGCTTGGGTTGGCACTTAGAGACCCAGTACTTC,CASSLGWHLETQYF
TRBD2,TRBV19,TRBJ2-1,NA,TGTGCCACCAAACCTGCTCTAGCGGCCTATAGAGAGCAGTTCTTC,CATKPALAAYREQFF
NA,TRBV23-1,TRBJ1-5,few,TGCGCCAGCAGAGGACAGCAGAATCAGCCCCAGCATTTT,CASRGQQNQPQHF
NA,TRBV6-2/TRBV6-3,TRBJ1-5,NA,TGTGCCAGCAGCCCACGGACAGTTACCCTTACCAATCAGCCCCAGCATTTT,CASSPRTVTLTNQPQHF
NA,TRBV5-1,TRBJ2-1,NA,TGCGCCAGCAGCCAGAGCTCCTACAATGAGCAGTTCTTC,CASSQSSYNEQFF
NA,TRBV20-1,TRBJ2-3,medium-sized,TGCAGTGCTAGAAGCAGGGACAGCACAGATACGCAGTATTTT,CSARSRDSTDTQYF
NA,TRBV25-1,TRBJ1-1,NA,TGTGCCAGCAGTGACCCCACTGAAGCTTTCTTT,CASSDPTEAFF
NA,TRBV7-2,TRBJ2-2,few,TGTGCCAGCAGCTTAGCGGGGTCGAACACCGGGGAGCTGTTTTTT,CASSLAGSNTGELFF
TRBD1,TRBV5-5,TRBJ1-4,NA,TGTGCCAGCAGCTTGGGCAGTCAGGGGGCTAAACGGGAACTGTTTTTT,CASSLGSQGAKRELFF
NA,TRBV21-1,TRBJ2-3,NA,TGTGCCAGCAGCACCCAGCGGGGGGGGACAGATACGCAGTATTTT,CASSTQRGGTDTQYF
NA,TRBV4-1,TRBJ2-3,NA,TGCGCCAGCAGCCAGGGACACGGGAGCACAGATACGCAGTATTTT,CASSQGHGSTDTQYF
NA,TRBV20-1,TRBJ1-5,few,TGCAGTGCTAGAGACCTGACGGGGAGAGGCAATCAGCCCCAGCATTTT,CSARDLTGRGNQPQHF
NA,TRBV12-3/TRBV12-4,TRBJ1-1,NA,TGTGCCAGCCGTTGGTCGATCGGGGCTGAAGCTTTCTTT,CASRWSIGAEAFF
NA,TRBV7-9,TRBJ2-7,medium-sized,TGTGCCAGCGCCCACGGGGGGCCCCTCTATCGCGAGCAGTACTTC,CASAHGGPLYREQYF
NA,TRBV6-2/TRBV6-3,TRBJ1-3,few,TGTGCCAGCTCCTGGGGGGCGGCCAACACCATATATTTT,CASSWGAANTIYF
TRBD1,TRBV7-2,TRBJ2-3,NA,TGTGCCAGCAGCTCCGACAGGGGGGCGTCCAGGCATACGCAGTATTTT,CASSSDRGASRHTQYF
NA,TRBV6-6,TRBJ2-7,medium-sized,TGTGCCAGCAGTTACGAAGGGTCGGCCTACGAGCAGTACTTC,CASSYEGSAYEQYF
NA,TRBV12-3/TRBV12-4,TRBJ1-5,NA,TGTGCCAGCAGCCCCGGACCGAATCAGCCCCAGCATTTT,CASSPGPNQPQHF
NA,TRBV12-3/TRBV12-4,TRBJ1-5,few,TGTGCCAGCAGTTTAGAGGGGGATATTAGCAATCAGCCCCAGCATTTT,CASSLEGDISNQPQHF
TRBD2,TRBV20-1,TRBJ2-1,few,TGCAGTGCTAGAAAAGGGCTAGCGGGGGGTTTTTACAATGAGCAGTTCTTC,CSARKGLAGGFYNEQFF
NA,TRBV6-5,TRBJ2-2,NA,TGTGCCAGCAGGAGTTCCTTCACCGGGGAGCTGTTTTTT,CASRSSFTGELFF